The entry below describes one TCR beta chain. The CDR3 runs 15 residues. Germline CDR1 SGHAT, CDR2 FQNNGV. V was clipped by 5 bases and J by 6 bases, with 20 bases between them. These data originate in a study of blood T cell repertoires in COVID-19. Across the whole study: The United States, Italy and Spain were the sources of the acute and convalescent COVID-19 samples. T cells, B-cell-depleted T cells, or PBMCs supplied cDNA or gDNA.

The table came from immunoSEQ multiplex PCR; TCRdb's copy has only in-frame clones and leaves some out. The sample contains about 230,000 clones, 65% to 90% of which appear only once. The material sequenced was peripheral blood. This chain uses TRBV11-2 with TRBJ2-7; D possibly corresponds to TRBD2 (7 bases). This TCR was recovered from a man aged 50-60 years with COVID-19, enrolled during active disease. The CDR3 coding sequence is TGTGCCAGCAGCCCGAGGTCACAGGGAGGGGTCGAGCAGTACTTC. This sequence encodes CASSPRSQGGVEQYF.